These T cell receptor beta chains were read from a single sample in a study of regulatory T cells in long-lasting Graves disease. One entry per CDR3 protein, called by TCRdb with MiXCR from the multiplex PCR reads. This sample has about 350,000 distinct CDR3 sequences; 16% occur once, and the top ten carry 25% to 30%. These same data were also listed under a study on T cells in Graves' hyperthyroidism and ophthalmopathy.

Sequenced material: peripheral blood mononuclear cells (PBMCs), taken at new diagnosis, from a patient treated with antithyroid drugs. All receptors come from a man in his forties or fifties with Graves disease. Each CDR3 is given with its conserved first and last residue. A D gene is named only where the DNA matches it firmly. Expanded clones get a size class; other rows say once, few or many, or leave the size out.

J: TRBJ1-2; D: -; V: TRBV29-1; size: -; CDR3: CSVDARWSNYGYTF; DNA: TGCAGCGTTGACGCCAGGTGGTCCAACTATGGCTACACCTTC
J: TRBJ2-1; D: TRBD2; V: TRBV14; size: few; CDR3: CASSQGGGGAVNEQFF; DNA: TGTGCCAGCAGCCAAGGCGGCGGGGGGGCCGTTAATGAGCAGTTCTTC
J: TRBJ2-7; D: TRBD1; V: TRBV6-1; size: many; CDR3: CASRDRAVSFFVRYEQYF; DNA: TGTGCCAGCAGGGACAGGGCGGTTAGCTTCTTCGTTCGGTACGAGCAGTACTTC
J: TRBJ2-5; D: TRBD2; V: TRBV10-3; size: -; CDR3: CAISDPTSGGIETQYF; DNA: TGTGCCATCAGTGACCCCACTAGCGGGGGGATAGAGACCCAGTACTTC
J: TRBJ2-7; D: -; V: TRBV2; size: many; CDR3: CASMKPGDLSEQYF; DNA: TGTGCCAGCATGAAACCGGGGGACCTCTCCGAGCAGTACTTC
J: TRBJ2-1; D: -; V: TRBV7-3; size: many; CDR3: CASSAGGSSYNEQFF; DNA: TGTGCCAGCAGCGCCGGTGGGAGCTCCTACAATGAGCAGTTCTTC
J: TRBJ1-1; D: TRBD1; V: TRBV4-3; size: few; CDR3: CASSRNMDRKGTEAFF; DNA: TGCGCCAGCAGCCGTAATATGGACAGGAAAGGGACTGAAGCTTTCTTT
J: TRBJ2-5; D: -; V: TRBV28; size: few; CDR3: CASSLDREGEAQYF; DNA: TGTGCCAGCAGTTTAGACAGGGAGGGAGAGGCCCAGTACTTC
J: TRBJ2-3; D: TRBD1; V: TRBV14; size: few; CDR3: CASSQVTGGRTDTQYF; DNA: TGTGCCAGCAGCCAAGTCACAGGGGGTCGGACAGATACGCAGTATTTT
J: TRBJ2-3; D: TRBD1; V: TRBV7-8; size: many; CDR3: CASSLRGSPGQEYTDTQYF; DNA: TGTGCCAGCAGCTTAAGGGGCTCCCCGGGACAGGAGTACACAGATACGCAGTATTTT
J: TRBJ1-4; D: -; V: TRBV29-1; size: -; CDR3: CSGTDNEKLFF; DNA: TGCAGCGGGACGGATAATGAAAAACTGTTTTTT
J: TRBJ2-5; D: TRBD2; V: TRBV12-3/TRBV12-4; size: many; CDR3: CASSYTGGMGETQYF; DNA: TGTGCCAGCAGTTACACGGGGGGAATGGGTGAGACCCAGTACTTC
J: TRBJ2-1; D: -; V: TRBV10-3; size: -; CDR3: CAISEQPGENEQFF; DNA: TGTGCCATCAGTGAGCAGCCAGGGGAGAATGAGCAGTTCTTC
J: TRBJ2-7; D: -; V: TRBV6-5; size: many; CDR3: CASSYAGREQYF; DNA: TGTGCCAGCAGTTACGCAGGGCGCGAGCAGTACTTC
J: TRBJ2-2; D: TRBD2; V: TRBV7-3; size: -; CDR3: CASSTGGTGELFF; DNA: TGTGCCAGCAGCACGGGGGGGACCGGGGAGCTGTTTTTT
J: TRBJ2-2; D: -; V: TRBV18; size: many; CDR3: CASSPGIHTGELFF; DNA: TGTGCCAGCTCACCAGGGATTCACACCGGGGAGCTGTTTTTT
J: TRBJ2-7; D: -; V: TRBV20-1; size: few; CDR3: CSALDPGQGNPYEQYF; DNA: TGCAGTGCTTTAGACCCCGGGCAGGGTAACCCCTACGAGCAGTACTTC
J: TRBJ1-2; D: -; V: TRBV5-4; size: -; CDR3: CASSLDVGGKGYTF; DNA: TGTGCCAGCAGCTTGGATGTGGGGGGTAAAGGCTACACCTTC
J: TRBJ2-1; D: TRBD2; V: TRBV7-9; size: -; CDR3: CASSSAGGPDRYEQFF; DNA: TGTGCCAGCAGCTCAGCGGGGGGGCCTGATAGGTATGAGCAGTTCTTC
J: TRBJ2-5; D: TRBD1; V: TRBV7-3; size: -; CDR3: CASSSGTAFQETQYF; DNA: TGTGCCAGCAGCTCCGGGACAGCATTCCAAGAGACCCAGTACTTC
J: TRBJ1-1; D: TRBD1; V: TRBV18; size: many; CDR3: CASSPPTRGRLTEAFF; DNA: TGTGCCAGCTCACCCCCAACCAGGGGGCGATTGACTGAAGCTTTCTTT
J: TRBJ1-5; D: -; V: TRBV20-1; size: -; CDR3: CSAPKGGRSDQPQHF; DNA: TGCAGTGCTCCTAAAGGAGGCCGTTCGGATCAGCCCCAGCATTTT
J: TRBJ1-4; D: TRBD1; V: TRBV11-2; size: few; CDR3: CASSLTGADEKLFF; DNA: TGTGCCAGCAGCCTCACAGGGGCGGATGAAAAACTGTTTTTT
J: TRBJ1-5; D: -; V: TRBV20-1; size: few; CDR3: CSARTGGQPQHF; DNA: TGCAGTGCTAGAACAGGCGGTCAGCCCCAGCATTTT
J: TRBJ2-1; D: -; V: TRBV4-1; size: -; CDR3: CASSQAKLFRGYNEQFF; DNA: TGCGCCAGCAGCCAAGCTAAACTGTTCAGGGGCTACAATGAGCAGTTCTTC
J: TRBJ1-3; D: -; V: TRBV18; size: many; CDR3: CASSPPGASGNTIYF; DNA: TGTGCCAGCTCACCACCGGGGGCATCGGGAAACACCATATATTTT
J: TRBJ1-2; D: -; V: TRBV29-1; size: -; CDR3: CSVEEGGLSGYTF; DNA: TGCAGCGTTGAGGAGGGCGGTTTGTCTGGCTACACCTTC
J: TRBJ1-4; D: -; V: TRBV7-9; size: many; CDR3: CASSLAAAGANEKLFF; DNA: TGTGCCAGCAGCTTAGCGGCCGCAGGAGCTAATGAAAAACTGTTTTTT